A selection of T cell receptor beta chains follows, all from one sample in a study of T-cell memory formation after mild COVID-19. MiXCR was run by TCRdb on the 5' RACE reads, yielding one entry per CDR3 protein. The data hold fewer than 60,000 distinct CDR3 sequences, with approximately 12% observed a single time. The specimen was PBMCs or a T cell subset sorted from them (not recorded which). The receptors derive from a young man who had mild COVID-19 (a few samples of this study predate the infection). Cell type and time point are not known. CDR3s include the opening cysteine and the closing phenylalanine or tryptophan. The D gene is left open where the match is weak. Rows give clone size only sometimes, using once, few, many, or a class for an expanded clone.

j_call,clone_size,v_call,d_call,cdr3_nt,cdr3_aa
TRBJ2-3,NA,TRBV7-9,TRBD2,TGTGCCGGCCTAGCGGGGGGTAGCACAGATACGCAGTATTTT,CAGLAGGSTDTQYF
TRBJ1-1,few,TRBV7-9,NA,TGTGCCAGCAGCTTATACCGGGCAGGTGAAGCTTTCTTT,CASSLYRAGEAFF
TRBJ2-5,few,TRBV4-2,TRBD1,TGTGCCAGCAGCCCCACGCCCGGGACAGACCAAGAGACCCAGTACTTC,CASSPTPGTDQETQYF
TRBJ2-3,many,TRBV11-2,NA,TGTGCCAGCAGCTTCTCGGGGCGAAGCACAGATACGCAGTATTTT,CASSFSGRSTDTQYF
TRBJ1-1,NA,TRBV6-4,NA,TGTGCCAGCAGTGACTCGATTGAAAGGGTCGGTGAAGCTTTCTTT,CASSDSIERVGEAFF
TRBJ2-7,many,TRBV7-2,NA,TGTGCCAGCAGTCCCCCTAGCGTTCCCTACGAGCAGTACTTC,CASSPPSVPYEQYF
TRBJ1-1,NA,TRBV5-1,NA,TGCGCCAGCAGACCCATAGGGAGGAGTCAAACTGAAGCTTTCTTT,CASRPIGRSQTEAFF
TRBJ2-1,many,TRBV4-3,NA,TGCGCCAGCAGCCAGACCCCGCAGGGTACCTACAATGAGCAGTTCTTC,CASSQTPQGTYNEQFF
TRBJ1-5,NA,TRBV6-6,NA,TGTGCCAGCAGTTACTCGGGGGGCCGCCAGCCCCAGCATTTT,CASSYSGGRQPQHF
TRBJ1-1,NA,TRBV6-5,NA,TGTGCCAGCAGTTACGAAGGGCGGAACACTGAAGCTTTCTTT,CASSYEGRNTEAFF
TRBJ1-3,once,TRBV5-1,NA,TGCGCCAGCAGGCCAACCCTGGACGGCCTCTCTGGAAACACCATATATTTT,CASRPTLDGLSGNTIYF
TRBJ2-5,few,TRBV5-1,NA,TGCGCCAGCAGCTTGGGTAGGGGGGCAGAGACCCAGTACTTC,CASSLGRGAETQYF
TRBJ2-1,few,TRBV10-3,TRBD2,TGTGCCATCAGTGAACTAGCGGGGGGGCCAATTAATGAGCAGTTCTTC,CAISELAGGPINEQFF
TRBJ1-3,few,TRBV20-1,NA,TGCAGTGCCTGGGGGAGCTCTGGAAACACCATATATTTT,CSAWGSSGNTIYF
TRBJ2-1,few,TRBV20-1,NA,TGCAGTGCCCCGCCCCTGCCAGCGGGCGGTTACAATGAGCAGTTCTTC,CSAPPLPAGGYNEQFF
TRBJ2-7,few,TRBV20-1,NA,TGCAGTGCGCTGGACTCCTACGAGCAGTACTTC,CSALDSYEQYF
TRBJ1-1,NA,TRBV28,NA,TGTGCCAGCAGTTTCTTCACCGTCCCCAACACTGAAGCTTTCTTT,CASSFFTVPNTEAFF
TRBJ1-2,NA,TRBV28,NA,TGTGCCAGCAGTTTAACGTACCTTTATGGCTACACCTTC,CASSLTYLYGYTF
TRBJ2-3,few,TRBV7-6,NA,TGTGCCAGCAGCTTTTCTAACAGAGGCCGAGATACGCAGTATTTT,CASSFSNRGRDTQYF
TRBJ1-1,once,TRBV5-6,NA,TGTGCCAGCAAAAATTGGGGGGAGAACACTGAAGCTTTCTTT,CASKNWGENTEAFF
TRBJ1-6,NA,TRBV6-5,TRBD1,TGTGCCAGCAAGGGACAGGGGAATTCACCCCTCCACTTT,CASKGQGNSPLHF
TRBJ1-1,few,TRBV5-1,NA,TGCGCCAGCAGCGACCAAGGGGGGACTGAAGCTTTCTTT,CASSDQGGTEAFF
TRBJ1-1,few,TRBV7-3,NA,TGTGCCAGCAGCTTATCGGCGGGGGGGAACACTGAAGCTTTCTTT,CASSLSAGGNTEAFF
TRBJ2-1,NA,TRBV5-1,TRBD2,TGCGCCAGCAGCTTGGCCCTGATAGCGGGGGGATACAATGAGCAGTTCTTC,CASSLALIAGGYNEQFF
TRBJ1-5,medium-sized,TRBV5-6,TRBD1,TGTGCCAGCAGCTTACGGGGTGAGATGACAGGGCGCAATCAGCCCCAGCATTTT,CASSLRGEMTGRNQPQHF
TRBJ2-1,NA,TRBV11-2,NA,TGTGCCAGCAGCTTAGGCGGGACCCATTACAATGAGCAGTTCTTC,CASSLGGTHYNEQFF
TRBJ1-1,few,TRBV11-2,NA,TGTGCCAGCAGCTTAGATCGGCGGGGGCCCAGGGCTTTCTTT,CASSLDRRGPRAFF
TRBJ1-5,NA,TRBV20-1,NA,TGCAGTGTACACATGTCGAATAGCAATCAGCCCCAGCATTTT,CSVHMSNSNQPQHF
TRBJ1-1,few,TRBV5-1,TRBD1,TGCGCCAGCAGCTTAAGGACAGGCGGAACTGAAGCTTTCTTT,CASSLRTGGTEAFF
TRBJ2-5,few,TRBV19,NA,TGTGCCAGTAGAGGACGGGGGTGGCAAGAGACCCAGTACTTC,CASRGRGWQETQYF
TRBJ2-3,NA,TRBV10-3,NA,TGTGCCATCAGCGGCACAGGGTCGGTTATCGTAGATACGCAGTATTTT,CAISGTGSVIVDTQYF
TRBJ2-1,few,TRBV4-3,NA,TGCGCCAGCAGCCAAGAGGTGACGGTCCCCTACAATGAGCAGTTCTTC,CASSQEVTVPYNEQFF
TRBJ2-3,NA,TRBV5-4,NA,TGTGCCAGCAGCTGGAGGGGGGGAGAGACGCAGTATTTT,CASSWRGGETQYF
TRBJ1-2,few,TRBV3-1,NA,TGTGCCAGCAGCCAAGTAGGTAGCAGTAACTATGGCTACACCTTC,CASSQVGSSNYGYTF
TRBJ1-2,few,TRBV6-6,NA,TGTGCCAGTACGAACAGCGACTATGGCTACACCTTC,CASTNSDYGYTF
TRBJ2-3,NA,TRBV12-3/TRBV12-4,TRBD1,TGTGCCAGCAGTTTCGGTGTGTGGGGCAGGGGGCACGGGGGACGGACAGATACGCAGTATTTT,CASSFGVWGRGHGGRTDTQYF
TRBJ2-7,NA,TRBV11-2,NA,TGTGCCAGCAGCCCAACAGGTGGCTACGAGCAGTACTTC,CASSPTGGYEQYF
TRBJ2-5,few,TRBV20-1,NA,TGCAGTGCTCGGGACTTCAAAGAGACCCAGTACTTC,CSARDFKETQYF
TRBJ2-3,NA,TRBV12-3/TRBV12-4,NA,TGTGCCAGCAGTCAGGGCGCATATACGCAGTATTTT,CASSQGAYTQYF
TRBJ2-1,NA,TRBV6-5,NA,TGTGCCAGCAGTCCCACGGCCGATCGGGAGCAGTTCTTC,CASSPTADREQFF
TRBJ1-1,few,TRBV23-1,NA,TGCGCCAGACTCGGGGGGATGGCTTTCTTT,CARLGGMAFF
TRBJ2-7,many,TRBV12-3/TRBV12-4,TRBD1,TGTGCCAGCAGCACCGGGACAGGTTTTTACGAGCAGTACTTC,CASSTGTGFYEQYF
TRBJ1-2,NA,TRBV27,NA,TGTGCCAGCAGCCTCGGCTTACGCGATGGCTACACCTTC,CASSLGLRDGYTF
TRBJ2-6,NA,TRBV12-3/TRBV12-4,NA,TGTGCCAGCAGTTTTCGGGGTATTACTGGGGCCAACGTCCTGACTTTC,CASSFRGITGANVLTF
TRBJ2-5,once,TRBV6-2/TRBV6-3,NA,TGTGCCAGCAGTTGGCCGGGATCCTGGGAGACCCAGTACTTC,CASSWPGSWETQYF
TRBJ2-1,few,TRBV20-1,NA,TGCAGTCCAGGAACTGCTGTGCAGTTCTTC,CSPGTAVQFF
TRBJ2-4,NA,TRBV4-2,TRBD2,TGTGCCAGCAGCCGAACTAGCGGGGGGGCGGAAAACATTCAGTACTTC,CASSRTSGGAENIQYF
TRBJ2-1,few,TRBV3-1,NA,TGTGCCAGCAGCCAAGGGGGAGGTGAGCAGTTCTTC,CASSQGGGEQFF
TRBJ1-1,medium-sized,TRBV6-5,NA,TGTGCCAGCAGTTACCGTCGGCCAGGTACTGAAGCTTTCTTT,CASSYRRPGTEAFF
TRBJ1-1,NA,TRBV6-4,NA,TGTGCCATCAGTGACCGGGACAACACTGAAGCTTTCTTT,CAISDRDNTEAFF
TRBJ2-5,NA,TRBV11-2,NA,TGTGCCAGCAGCCGTCCTAGCACCTCCCTCGAAGAGACCCAGTACTTC,CASSRPSTSLEETQYF
TRBJ1-6,NA,TRBV12-3/TRBV12-4,NA,TGTGCCAGCAGTTTAAATTCACCCCTCCACTTT,CASSLNSPLHF
TRBJ2-2,few,TRBV7-9,NA,TGTGCCAGCAGTGGGGTCGACGGTACCGGGGAGCTGTTTTTT,CASSGVDGTGELFF
TRBJ2-1,many,TRBV9,TRBD2,TGTGCCAGCAGCGCGGGGGGCAATGAGCAGTTCTTC,CASSAGGNEQFF
TRBJ2-7,NA,TRBV7-6,NA,TGTGCCAGCAGCTTAGGTAGTGGTGGTCTGTACGAGCAGTACTTC,CASSLGSGGLYEQYF
TRBJ2-3,NA,TRBV20-1,NA,TGCAGTGCAAACAGGGGGGGGACAGATACGCAGTATTTT,CSANRGGTDTQYF
TRBJ1-4,NA,TRBV6-5,NA,TGTGCCAGCAGTTCGGGCGGCGAAAAACTGTTTTTT,CASSSGGEKLFF
TRBJ2-5,many,TRBV5-1,NA,TGCGCCAGCAGCACTAACCGGGACTACCAAGAGACCCAGTACTTC,CASSTNRDYQETQYF
TRBJ2-3,NA,TRBV7-2,NA,TGTGCCAGCAGCTTAGCCCGAGACAGATACACAGATACGCAGTATTTT,CASSLARDRYTDTQYF